A selection of T cell receptor beta chains follows, all from one sample in a study of beta chain features in type 1 diabetes. Here immunoSEQ multiplex PCR was the method, and the copy in TCRdb shows in-frame clones only, minus some. The table includes 330,000 or so clones, 11% to 15% detected once. Sequenced input: central memory CD4+ T cells from blood. The receptors stem from a young man in good health. Each CDR3 is given with its conserved first and last residue. A D gene is named only where the DNA matches it firmly. Size is omitted from some rows. Given values are once, few, many or a class for expanded clones.

j_call: TRBJ1-5
d_call: TRBD1
clone_size: NA
v_call: TRBV19
cdr3_aa: CASRSLGQLQPQHF
cdr3_nt: TGTGCCAGTAGATCCCTGGGACAGCTTCAGCCCCAGCATTTT

j_call: TRBJ1-2
d_call: NA
clone_size: NA
v_call: TRBV7-3
cdr3_aa: CASSFQKNYGYTF
cdr3_nt: TGTGCCAGCAGCTTTCAAAAAAACTATGGCTACACCTTC

j_call: TRBJ2-1
d_call: TRBD1
clone_size: many
v_call: TRBV9
cdr3_aa: CASSRDGTGLDEQFF
cdr3_nt: TGTGCCAGCAGCCGAGACGGGACAGGGTTAGATGAGCAGTTCTTC

j_call: TRBJ2-3
d_call: NA
clone_size: few
v_call: TRBV6-6
cdr3_aa: CAIRRTDTQYF
cdr3_nt: TGTGCCATCAGACGCACAGATACGCAGTATTTT

j_call: TRBJ1-1
d_call: NA
clone_size: NA
v_call: TRBV7-2
cdr3_aa: CASSLLSPPEAFF
cdr3_nt: TGTGCCAGCAGCTTATTAAGTCCTCCTGAAGCTTTCTTT

j_call: TRBJ1-2
d_call: TRBD1
clone_size: NA
v_call: TRBV7-2
cdr3_aa: CASSLQQGAYYGYTF
cdr3_nt: TGTGCCAGCAGCTTACAACAGGGGGCTTACTATGGCTACACCTTC

j_call: TRBJ2-3
d_call: NA
clone_size: NA
v_call: TRBV20-1
cdr3_aa: CSAVEADTQYF
cdr3_nt: TGCAGTGCAGTCGAGGCAGATACGCAGTATTTT

j_call: TRBJ2-1
d_call: TRBD2
clone_size: few
v_call: TRBV30
cdr3_aa: CAWSVSGTSGRDEQFF
cdr3_nt: TGTGCCTGGAGTGTGAGCGGGACTAGCGGGAGGGACGAGCAGTTCTTC

j_call: TRBJ2-5
d_call: NA
clone_size: NA
v_call: TRBV19
cdr3_aa: CASSIDREQGGRQSETQYF
cdr3_nt: TGTGCCAGTAGTATAGATCGAGAACAGGGAGGGAGGCAGTCAGAGACCCAGTACTTC

j_call: TRBJ2-5
d_call: NA
clone_size: NA
v_call: TRBV10-2
cdr3_aa: CASGRRETQYF
cdr3_nt: TGCGCCAGCGGGAGACGGGAGACCCAGTACTTC

j_call: TRBJ1-3
d_call: NA
clone_size: once
v_call: TRBV15
cdr3_aa: CATSRGQPGPTSGNTIYF
cdr3_nt: TGTGCCACCAGCAGAGGACAGCCAGGACCCACCTCTGGAAACACCATATATTTT

j_call: TRBJ2-3
d_call: NA
clone_size: few
v_call: TRBV7-2
cdr3_aa: CASSYLGTDTQYF
cdr3_nt: TGTGCCAGCTCCTACTTGGGCACAGATACGCAGTATTTT

j_call: TRBJ2-6
d_call: TRBD1
clone_size: once
v_call: TRBV5-1
cdr3_aa: CASSLQGPMGSGANVLTF
cdr3_nt: TGCGCCAGCAGCTTACAGGGGCCTATGGGCTCTGGGGCCAACGTCCTGACTTTC

j_call: TRBJ2-2
d_call: NA
clone_size: NA
v_call: TRBV7-8
cdr3_aa: CASSLGWGNTGELFF
cdr3_nt: TGTGCCAGCAGCTTAGGTTGGGGGAACACCGGGGAGCTGTTTTTT

j_call: TRBJ2-5
d_call: NA
clone_size: NA
v_call: TRBV5-6
cdr3_aa: CASSLAGAETQYF
cdr3_nt: TGTGCCAGCAGCTTGGCAGGGGCAGAGACCCAGTACTTC

j_call: TRBJ2-2
d_call: NA
clone_size: NA
v_call: TRBV19
cdr3_aa: CASSIGRGTGELFF
cdr3_nt: TGTGCCAGTAGTATAGGTAGGGGCACCGGGGAGCTGTTTTTT

j_call: TRBJ1-2
d_call: NA
clone_size: NA
v_call: TRBV5-1
cdr3_aa: CASSLGQGSGYTF
cdr3_nt: TGCGCCAGCAGCTTAGGGCAGGGGTCTGGCTACACCTTC

j_call: TRBJ2-3
d_call: NA
clone_size: few
v_call: TRBV18
cdr3_aa: CASSPKEDTQYF
cdr3_nt: TGTGCCAGCTCACCAAAGGAAGATACGCAGTATTTT

j_call: TRBJ1-2
d_call: NA
clone_size: NA
v_call: TRBV28
cdr3_aa: CASSWQGGLRENGYTF
cdr3_nt: TGTGCCAGCAGTTGGCAGGGAGGGTTAAGGGAAAATGGCTACACCTTC

j_call: TRBJ1-2
d_call: NA
clone_size: few
v_call: TRBV9
cdr3_aa: CASSEAPGSRRYGYTF
cdr3_nt: TGTGCCAGCAGCGAGGCCCCCGGGTCTCGGCGCTATGGCTACACCTTC

j_call: TRBJ2-7
d_call: NA
clone_size: NA
v_call: TRBV18
cdr3_aa: CASSPGGGYEQYF
cdr3_nt: TGTGCCAGCTCACCAGGGGGCGGATACGAGCAGTACTTC

j_call: TRBJ2-7
d_call: TRBD1
clone_size: NA
v_call: TRBV7-2
cdr3_aa: CASRRDRGSPEQYF
cdr3_nt: TGTGCCAGCAGGCGGGACAGGGGGTCCCCCGAGCAGTACTTC